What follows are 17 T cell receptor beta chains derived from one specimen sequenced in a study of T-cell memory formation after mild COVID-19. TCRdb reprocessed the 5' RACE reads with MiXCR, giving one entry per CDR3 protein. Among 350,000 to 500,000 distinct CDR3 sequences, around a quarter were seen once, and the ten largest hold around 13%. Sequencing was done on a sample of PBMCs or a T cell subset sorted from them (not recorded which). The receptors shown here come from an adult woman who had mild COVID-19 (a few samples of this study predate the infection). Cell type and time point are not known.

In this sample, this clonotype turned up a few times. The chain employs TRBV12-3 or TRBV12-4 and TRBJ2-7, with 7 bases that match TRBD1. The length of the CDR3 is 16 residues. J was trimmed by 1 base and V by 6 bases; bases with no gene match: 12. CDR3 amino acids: CASRRTQGLNSYEQYF. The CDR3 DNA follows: TGTGCCAGCAGGCGGACACAGGGGCTGAATTCCTACGAGCAGTACTTC.

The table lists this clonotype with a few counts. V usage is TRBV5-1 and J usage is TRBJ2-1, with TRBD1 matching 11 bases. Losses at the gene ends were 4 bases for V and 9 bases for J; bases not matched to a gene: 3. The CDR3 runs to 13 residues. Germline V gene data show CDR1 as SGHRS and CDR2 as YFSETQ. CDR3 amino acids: CASSRDRGGEQFF. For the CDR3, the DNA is TGCGCCAGCAGCCGGGACAGGGGGGGTGAGCAGTTCTTC.

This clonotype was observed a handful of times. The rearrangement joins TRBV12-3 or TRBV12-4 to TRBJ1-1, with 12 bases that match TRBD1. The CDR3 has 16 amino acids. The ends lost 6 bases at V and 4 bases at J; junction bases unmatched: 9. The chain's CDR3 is CASRSRGQGAITEAFF. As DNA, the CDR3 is TGTGCCAGCAGATCTCGGGGACAGGGGGCGATCACTGAAGCTTTCTTT.

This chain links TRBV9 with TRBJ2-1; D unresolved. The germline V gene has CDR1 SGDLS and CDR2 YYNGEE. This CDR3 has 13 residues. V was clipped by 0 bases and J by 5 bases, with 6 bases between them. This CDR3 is CASSVDTDNEQFF. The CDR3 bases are TGTGCCAGCAGCGTAGATACGGACAATGAGCAGTTCTTC. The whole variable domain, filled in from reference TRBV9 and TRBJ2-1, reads DSGVTQTPKHLITATGQRVTLRCSPRSGDLSVYWYQQSLDQGLQFLIQYYNGEERAKGNILERFSAQQFPDLHSELNLSSLELGDSALYFCASSVDTDNEQFFGPGTRLTVL.

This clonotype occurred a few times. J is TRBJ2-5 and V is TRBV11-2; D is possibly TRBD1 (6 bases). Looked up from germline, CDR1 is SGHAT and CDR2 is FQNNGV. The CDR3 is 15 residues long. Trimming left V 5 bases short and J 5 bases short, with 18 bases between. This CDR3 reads CASSEAAYQGETQYF. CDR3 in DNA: TGTGCCAGCAGCGAGGCCGCATACCAGGGGGAGACCCAGTACTTC.

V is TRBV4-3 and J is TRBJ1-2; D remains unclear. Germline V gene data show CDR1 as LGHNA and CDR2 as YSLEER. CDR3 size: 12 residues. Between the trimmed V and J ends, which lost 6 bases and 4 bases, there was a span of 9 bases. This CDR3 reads CASRDQAYGYTF. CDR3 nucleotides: TGCGCCAGCAGAGATCAAGCCTATGGCTACACCTTC.

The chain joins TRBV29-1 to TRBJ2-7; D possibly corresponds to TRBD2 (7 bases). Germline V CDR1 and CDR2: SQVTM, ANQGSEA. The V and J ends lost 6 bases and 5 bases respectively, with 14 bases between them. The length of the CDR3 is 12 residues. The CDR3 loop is CSVLGGHHEQYF. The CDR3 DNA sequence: TGCAGCGTCCTCGGGGGGCACCACGAGCAGTACTTC.

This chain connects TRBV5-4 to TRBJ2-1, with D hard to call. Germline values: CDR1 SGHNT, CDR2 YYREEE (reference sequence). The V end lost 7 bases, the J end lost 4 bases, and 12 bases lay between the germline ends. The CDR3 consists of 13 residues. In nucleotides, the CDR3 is TGTGCCAGCGGGGTTGGTGGTTACAATGAGCAGTTCTTC. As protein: CASGVGGYNEQFF.

In DNA form, the CDR3 reads TGTGCCAGCAGCCCCCGGATCGGGACAGGGAACAATGAGCAGTTCTTC. This sequence encodes CASSPRIGTGNNEQFF. This chain joins TRBV7-3 and TRBJ2-1; 9 positions agree with TRBD1. The V gene end was trimmed by 5 bases and the J gene end by 5 bases; junction bases not matched to a gene: 10. The CDR3 has 16 amino acids. Germline V gives CDR1 SGHTA, CDR2 FQGTGA. Full variable domain (outside the CDR3, taken from reference TRBV7-3 and TRBJ2-1): GAGVSQTPSNKVTEKGKYVELRCDPISGHTALYWYRQSLGQGPEFLIYFQGTGAADDSGLPNDRFFAVRPEGSVSTLKIQRTERGDSAVYLCASSPRIGTGNNEQFFGPGTRLTVL.

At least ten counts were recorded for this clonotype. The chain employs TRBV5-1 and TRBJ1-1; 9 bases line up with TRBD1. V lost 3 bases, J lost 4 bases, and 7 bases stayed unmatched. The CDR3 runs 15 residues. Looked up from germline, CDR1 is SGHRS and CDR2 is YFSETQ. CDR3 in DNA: TGCGCCAGCAGCTCACAGGGGGCTGAGAGCACTGAAGCTTTCTTT. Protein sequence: CASSSQGAESTEAFF. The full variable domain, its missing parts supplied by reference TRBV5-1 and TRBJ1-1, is KAGVTQTPRYLIKTRGQQVTLSCSPISGHRSVSWYQQTPGQGLQFLFEYFSETQRNKGNFPGRFSGRQFSNSRSEMNVSTLELGDSALYLCASSSQGAESTEAFFGQGTRLTVV.

The CDR3 coding sequence is TGTGCCAGCAGCTCCCTAGCGTTATCTAGCACAGATACGCAGTATTTT. It is translated as CASSSLALSSTDTQYF. V usage is TRBV7-8 and J usage is TRBJ2-3; the D gene is possibly TRBD2 (6 bases). Looked up from germline, CDR1 is SGHVS and CDR2 is FQNEAQ. Trimming took off 4 bases at V and 0 bases at J, with 14 bases between the two ends. The CDR3 is made up of 16 amino acids.

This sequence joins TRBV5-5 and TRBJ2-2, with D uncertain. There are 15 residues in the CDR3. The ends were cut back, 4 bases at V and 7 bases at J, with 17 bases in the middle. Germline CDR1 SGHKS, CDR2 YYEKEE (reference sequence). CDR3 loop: CASSGQTLYGGELFF. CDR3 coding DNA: TGTGCCAGCAGCGGTCAGACTCTCTATGGCGGGGAGCTGTTTTTT.

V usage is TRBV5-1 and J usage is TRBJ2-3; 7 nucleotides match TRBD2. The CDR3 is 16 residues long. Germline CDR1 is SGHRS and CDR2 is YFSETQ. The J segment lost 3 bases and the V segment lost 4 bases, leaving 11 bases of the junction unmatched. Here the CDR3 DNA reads TGCGCCAGCAGCCCCGGACTAGTAGGGTTGACAGATACGCAGTATTTT. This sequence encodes CASSPGLVGLTDTQYF.

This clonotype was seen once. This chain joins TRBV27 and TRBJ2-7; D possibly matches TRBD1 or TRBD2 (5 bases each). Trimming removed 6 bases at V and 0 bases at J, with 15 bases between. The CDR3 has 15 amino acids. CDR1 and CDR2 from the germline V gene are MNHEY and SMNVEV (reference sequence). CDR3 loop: CASRRERGISYEQYF. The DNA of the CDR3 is TGTGCCAGCAGGAGAGAGAGGGGAATCTCCTACGAGCAGTACTTC.

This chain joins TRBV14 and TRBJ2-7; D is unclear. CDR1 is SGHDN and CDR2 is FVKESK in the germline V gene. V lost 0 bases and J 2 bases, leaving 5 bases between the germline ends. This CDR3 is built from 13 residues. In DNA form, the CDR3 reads TGTGCCAGCAGCCAAGACTGGACCTACGAGCAGTACTTC. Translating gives CASSQDWTYEQYF.

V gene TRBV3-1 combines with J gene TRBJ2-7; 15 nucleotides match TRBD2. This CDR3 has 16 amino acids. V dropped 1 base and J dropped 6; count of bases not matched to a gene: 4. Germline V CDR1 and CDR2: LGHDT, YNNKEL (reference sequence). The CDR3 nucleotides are TGTGCCAGCAGCCAAGGGGGACTAGCGGGAGGTGCCGAGCAGTACTTC. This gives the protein CASSQGGLAGGAEQYF.

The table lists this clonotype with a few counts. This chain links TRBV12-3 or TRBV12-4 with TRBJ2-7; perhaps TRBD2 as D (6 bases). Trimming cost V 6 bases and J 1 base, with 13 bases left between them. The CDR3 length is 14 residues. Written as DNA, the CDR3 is TGTGCCAGCAGACGCGGGGCCAGATCCTACGAGCAGTACTTC. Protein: CASRRGARSYEQYF.